This TCR beta chain was captured by sequencing in a study of T cell responses to AZD1222 COVID-19 vaccine. The CDR3 loop spans 16 amino acids. Per germline, CDR1 LNHDA and CDR2 SQIVND (reference sequence). Trimming cost V 3 bases and J 1 base, with 13 bases left between them. Sequencing used immunoSEQ multiplex PCR; TCRdb keeps in-frame clones, though not all of them. The sample has 140,000 or so clones; around 92% are singletons. Sequenced here: peripheral blood, sampled on day 0 of AZD1222 vaccination. The chain is built from TRBV19 and TRBJ1-5, with D possibly TRBD1 on 6 matching bases. This TCR was sampled from an adult in good health. CDR3 nucleotides: TGTGCCAGTAGTATGGAGGGGGTTGGGAGCAATCAGCCCCAGCATTTT. As protein: CASSMEGVGSNQPQHF.